These 31 T cell receptor beta chains were sequenced from one sample in a study of OX40 agonist ivuxolimab in advanced cancers. Assay used: immunoSEQ multiplex PCR; TCRdb lists only in-frame clones, some missing. The table includes around 74,000 clones, 80% to 90% detected once. Sequences were derived from CD4+ or CD8+ T cells sorted from blood, sampled in a trial of the OX40 agonist ivuxolimab. Receptors originate from an adult with an advanced solid tumor such as melanoma, head and neck, liver or kidney cancer.

V and J are TRBV11-2 and TRBJ2-1; 9 nucleotides agree with TRBD2. This CDR3 has 15 amino acids. CDR1 SGHAT and CDR2 FQNNGV come from the germline V gene. The V and J ends lost 1 base and 8 bases, in that order; junction bases with no gene match: 6. The CDR3 is CASSLGGGEVDEQFF. DNA for the CDR3: TGTGCCAGCAGCTTAGGCGGGGGGGAGGTTGATGAGCAGTTCTTC. Full variable domain (remainder filled in from reference TRBV11-2 and TRBJ2-1): EAGVAQSPRYKIIEKRQSVAFWCNPISGHATLYWYQQILGQGPKLLIQFQNNGVVDDSQLPKDRFSAERLKGVDSTLKIQPAKLEDSAVYLCASSLGGGEVDEQFFGPGTRLTVL.

This clone has only a few counts. V usage is TRBV14 and J usage is TRBJ1-5; D uncertain. Germline-derived CDR1 and CDR2 are SGHDN and FVKESK. The V and J ends lost 1 base and 6 bases respectively, with 4 bases between them. The CDR3 contains 12 residues. The CDR3 region has the DNA TGTGCCAGCAGCCAAGGGGTTCAGCCCCAGCATTTT. This gives the protein CASSQGVQPQHF.

The chain employs TRBV21-1 and TRBJ1-5. TRBV21-1 is noted as a pseudogene. CDR3 length: 15 amino acids. In DNA form, the CDR3 reads TGTGCCAGCACTCAAGGACTGATTAAGGGTCAGCCCCAGCATTTT. This gives the protein CASTQGLIKGQPQHF.

This chain joins TRBV4-1 and TRBJ1-5; no reliable D call. Germline V gene sequence: CDR1 MGHRA, CDR2 YSYEKL. The CDR3 has 13 residues. V was clipped by 0 bases and J by 7 bases, with 7 bases between them. The CDR3: CASSQEMRQPQHF. DNA of the CDR3: TGCGCCAGCAGCCAAGAGATGAGGCAGCCCCAGCATTTT.

The CDR3 sequence is CASSVGDSTLNEQFF. The CDR3 DNA follows: TGTGCCAGCAGCGTTGGGGACTCAACTCTCAATGAGCAGTTCTTC. The gene calls are TRBV9 and TRBJ2-1, with D perhaps TRBD2 (6 bases). Germline V gene sequence: CDR1 SGDLS, CDR2 YYNGEE. With 2 bases removed from V and 6 bases from J, the gap between germline ends came to 15 bases. The CDR3 loop spans 15 amino acids.

The chain has TRBV19 and TRBJ1-1, with D uncertain. CDR3 length: 13 residues. The ends were cut back, 3 bases at V and 0 bases at J, with 5 bases in the middle. From germline, CDR1 is LNHDA and CDR2 SQIVND (reference sequence). The CDR3 DNA sequence: TGTGCCAGTAGTATGAAGGTGAACACTGAAGCTTTCTTT. It encodes CASSMKVNTEAFF.

V usage is TRBV28 and J usage is TRBJ1-3; 12 positions match TRBD1. V shed 2 bases and J 4 bases; nucleotides not matched to a gene: 6. Germline V CDR1 and CDR2: MDHEN, SYDVKM. The CDR3 is made up of 17 amino acids. CDR3 nucleotide sequence: TGTGCCAGCAGTTTAGGGGGACAGGGGGCAAGGGGAAACACCATATATTTT. It encodes CASSLGGQGARGNTIYF. Complete variable domain (other parts from reference TRBV28 and TRBJ1-3): DVKVTQSSRYLVKRTGEKVFLECVQDMDHENMFWYRQDPGLGLRLIYFSYDVKMKEKGDIPEGYSVSREKKERFSLILESASTNQTSMYLCASSLGGQGARGNTIYFGEGSWLTVV.

The V and J genes are TRBV7-9 and TRBJ2-1; TRBD1 agrees at 7 bases. With V trimmed by 4 bases and J by 4 bases, 7 bases remained unmatched. Germline V gives CDR1 SEHNR, CDR2 FQNEAQ (reference sequence). The length of the CDR3 is 15 residues. The CDR3 here is CASSYTGQLYNEQFF. In DNA, the CDR3 is TGTGCCAGCAGCTATACGGGACAGCTATACAATGAGCAGTTCTTC.

This rearrangement joins TRBV7-1 to TRBJ1-6; no reliable D call. TRBV7-1 is sorted into the ORF group, with uncertain function. Trimming shortened V by 4 bases and J by 10 bases, and 11 bases separated the two germline ends. This CDR3 is built from 13 residues. Here the CDR3 DNA reads TGTGCCAGCAGCTTACCCTATAGGTCACCCCTCCACTTT. It codes for CASSLPYRSPLHF.

The rearrangement joins TRBV29-1 to TRBJ2-5, with a weak D call TRBD2 (6 bases). Gene TRBJ2-7 matches the end of the DNA better, so the J call may be wrong. Germline V gene data show CDR1 as SQVTM and CDR2 as ANQGSEA. This CDR3 spans 13 amino acids. The chain's CDR3 is CSVERGRTREQYF. CDR3 sequence (DNA): TGCAGCGTTGAACGGGGGAGGACTCGCGAGCAGTACTTC.

The chain has TRBV4-3 and TRBJ2-2, with D possibly TRBD1 on 6 matching bases. V shed 2 bases and J shed 6 bases, with 10 bases lying between them. This CDR3 is built from 14 residues. The germline V gene has CDR1 LGHNA and CDR2 YSLEER. The CDR3 protein is CASSQSRGPGELFF. The CDR3, as DNA: TGCGCCAGCAGCCAATCCAGGGGACCCGGGGAGCTGTTTTTT.

V and J are TRBV29-1 and TRBJ2-3; D is unresolved. The CDR3 extends over 12 amino acids. V was clipped by 1 base and J by 4 bases, with 6 bases between them. From germline, CDR1 is SQVTM and CDR2 ANQGSEA. CDR3 sequence reads: CSVEATADTQYF. CDR3 sequence (DNA): TGCAGCGTTGAAGCTACCGCAGATACGCAGTATTTT.

J is TRBJ1-2 and V is TRBV2, with D perhaps matching TRBD1 (5 bases). Trimming cost V 2 bases and J 2 bases, with 6 bases left between them. The CDR3 sequence is 13 residues long. In germline, CDR1 is SNHLY, CDR2 FYNNEI. CDR3 in amino acids: CASSETGNYGYTF. The CDR3 coding sequence is TGTGCCAGCAGTGAAACAGGAAACTATGGCTACACCTTC.

In its sample, this clone was seen a few times. The chain employs TRBV19 and TRBJ2-7; 9 nucleotides align to TRBD2. The CDR3 spans 14 residues. V was pared by 7 bases and J by 5 bases, with 9 bases of the junction left unmatched. Germline lookup yields CDR1 LNHDA and CDR2 SQIVND (reference sequence). CDR3 bases: TGTGCCAGTACACCGAGCGGGGGGCGGGACGAGCAGTACTTC. Amino acid sequence: CASTPSGGRDEQYF.

The CDR3 region is CASSLRNSGNTIYF. CDR3 DNA sequence: TGTGCCAGCAGCTTAAGGAACTCTGGAAACACCATATATTTT. The chain carries TRBV7-2 and TRBJ1-3; D gene unclear. V lost 2 bases, J lost 0 bases, and 5 bases lay in between. Germline V gene sequence: CDR1 SGHTA, CDR2 FQGNSA. CDR3 length equals 14 residues.

In nucleotides, the CDR3 is TGCGCCAGCAGCCAAGATACGGGAACTCGGCCCTTCTATGGCTACACCTTC. Its protein product is CASSQDTGTRPFYGYTF. The chain couples TRBV4-3 to TRBJ1-2; D is uncertain. Per the germline V gene, CDR1 is LGHNA and CDR2 is YSLEER. Between the trimmed V and J ends, which lost 0 bases and 4 bases, there was a span of 18 bases. This CDR3 has 17 amino acids.

The CDR3 sequence is CASRSGESYNEQFF. CDR3 bases: TGCGCCAGCAGATCGGGGGAATCCTACAATGAGCAGTTCTTC. The J gene is TRBJ2-1, the V gene TRBV5-1; TRBD2 might be the D (6 bases). Trimming removed 5 bases from V and 1 base from J, with 10 bases in between. The V gene's germline CDR1 is SGHRS and CDR2 YFSETQ. The CDR3 has 14 residues.

The J gene is TRBJ2-5, the V gene TRBV11-2; the D gene is possibly TRBD1 (7 bases). The last part of the DNA fits TRBJ2-7 better; the J call may be wrong. CDR1 is SGHAT and CDR2 is FQNNGV in the germline V gene. CDR3 length: 12 residues. CDR3 coding DNA: TGTGCCAGCGAATCAGGGGGGAACGAGCAGTACTTC. Encoded protein: CASESGGNEQYF.

J is TRBJ2-3 and V is TRBV11-3, with D perhaps TRBD1 (5 bases). CDR1 and CDR2 (germline): SGHNT, YENEEA. This CDR3 has 14 residues. Trimming shortened V by 5 bases and J by 2 bases, and 11 bases separated the two germline ends. CDR3 sequence reads: CASSAGLDTDTQYF. The DNA of the CDR3 is TGTGCCAGCAGCGCAGGGTTGGACACAGATACGCAGTATTTT.

The V gene is TRBV5-6, the J gene TRBJ1-5; D call uncertain. This CDR3 spans 14 amino acids. The V and J ends lost 4 bases and 4 bases respectively, with 12 bases between them. Germline loops: CDR1 SGHDT, CDR2 YYEEEE. The CDR3 loop reads CASSAGQPNQPQHF. The CDR3 coding sequence is TGTGCCAGCAGCGCGGGTCAACCAAATCAGCCCCAGCATTTT. Complete variable domain (other parts from reference TRBV5-6 and TRBJ1-5): DAGVTQSPTHLIKTRGQQVTLRCSPKSGHDTVSWYQQALGQGPQFIFQYYEEEERQRGNFPDRFSGHQFPNYSSELNVNALLLGDSALYLCASSAGQPNQPQHFGDGTRLSIL.

The chain combines TRBV5-1 with TRBJ1-2; 10 positions agree with TRBD1. The CDR3 spans 17 residues. Germline CDR1 is SGHRS and CDR2 is YFSETQ. Trimming took 5 bases from V and 4 from J; bases not matched to a gene: 14. The CDR3: CASRGPTGGEGTYGYTF. DNA of the CDR3: TGCGCCAGCAGGGGTCCGACAGGGGGCGAGGGGACCTATGGCTACACCTTC.

V and J are TRBV7-2 and TRBJ2-1; D unclear. Germline CDR1 and CDR2: SGHTA and FQGNSA. Trimming shortened V by 5 bases and J by 7 bases, and 15 bases separated the two germline ends. The CDR3 sequence is 14 residues long. The DNA of the CDR3 is TGTGCCAGCAGCCCCCTCAGGATGTGGAATGAGCAGTTCTTC. Translation: CASSPLRMWNEQFF.

This clone was detected only a few times. The V call is TRBV30, the J call TRBJ1-1; TRBD1 matches at 8 bases. CDR1 and CDR2 (germline): GTSNPN, SVGIG (reference sequence). The CDR3 contains 13 residues. The ends lost 4 bases at V and 0 bases at J; junction bases unmatched: 1. Here the CDR3 reads CAWNRGMNTEAFF. The CDR3 bases are TGTGCCTGGAACAGGGGGATGAACACTGAAGCTTTCTTT.

The CDR3 bases are TGCGCCAGCAGCCAGGGGGTTTGGTACGAGCAGTACTTC. Translation gives CASSQGVWYEQYF. The genes are TRBV10-2 and TRBJ2-7; 7 bases are shared with TRBD1. Trimming took 6 bases from V and 4 from J; bases not matched to a gene: 6. There are 13 residues in the CDR3. Germline lookup yields CDR1 WSHSY and CDR2 SAAADI.

The chain combines TRBV7-2 with TRBJ2-3; D uncertain. Germline V gene lookup returns CDR1 SGHTA and CDR2 FQGNSA. The length of the CDR3 is 15 residues. V lost 1 base and J lost 0, with 8 bases in between. The CDR3 DNA reads as TGTGCCAGCAGCTTAGGAGTCAGTAGCACAGATACGCAGTATTTT. Protein: CASSLGVSSTDTQYF.

This clone was detected a few times. V and J are TRBV29-1 and TRBJ1-5; no clear D gene. Germline V gives CDR1 SQVTM, CDR2 ANQGSEA. CDR3 length equals 13 residues. V lost 6 bases and J lost 3, with 12 bases in between. As DNA, the CDR3 is TGCAGCGTAACAGTTGAAAACAATCAGCCCCAGCATTTT. Encoded protein: CSVTVENNQPQHF.

The CDR3 coding sequence is TGTGCCAGCTCACCGTGGTCACAGGGAAATAACGAGCAGTACTTC. This encodes CASSPWSQGNNEQYF. V usage is TRBV18 and J usage is TRBJ2-7, with D possibly being TRBD1 (6 bases). Germline CDR1 reads KGHSH; CDR2 reads LQKENI. This CDR3 is built from 15 residues. The germline V and J ends were trimmed by 3 bases and 5 bases, with 17 bases remaining between them.

This sequence joins TRBV29-1 and TRBJ2-1; D is unclear. Germline V gene sequence: CDR1 SQVTM, CDR2 ANQGSEA. V shed 8 bases and J shed 6 bases, with 11 bases lying between them. The CDR3 has 11 amino acids. The CDR3 DNA sequence: TGCAGCTCCTACCTGGCCAATGAGCAGTTCTTC. This translates into CSSYLANEQFF.

This clone has just one count. The V and J genes are TRBV4-3 and TRBJ1-1; D is possibly TRBD1 (6 bases). Germline V gene lookup returns CDR1 LGHNA and CDR2 YSLEER. Trimming cost V 3 bases and J 7 bases, with 15 bases left between them. This CDR3 is 14 amino acids long. DNA for the CDR3: TGCGCCAGCAGCCAGGGGGAGGGGGACGGTGAAGCTTTCTTT. It translates to CASSQGEGDGEAFF.

The chain couples TRBV12-5 to TRBJ2-4; TRBD1 or TRBD2 may be the D gene (6 bases each). V was clipped by 6 bases and J by 0 bases, with 18 bases between them. Germline CDR1 LGHNT, CDR2 FRNRAP. The CDR3 runs to 17 residues. CDR3 in amino acids: CASGSAGGGLAKNIQYF. In nucleotides, the CDR3 is TGTGCTAGTGGCTCAGCGGGTGGGGGGCTAGCCAAAAACATTCAGTACTTC.

This rearrangement joins TRBV18 to TRBJ1-1; TRBD1 agrees at 10 bases. Unmatched junction bases numbered 7, after V lost 6 bases and J lost 0 bases. Per germline, CDR1 KGHSH and CDR2 LQKENI. The CDR3 extends over 16 amino acids. The CDR3 DNA follows: TGTGCCAGCTCCCCCCGGGACAGGGGTGTGAACACTGAAGCTTTCTTT. It yields the protein CASSPRDRGVNTEAFF.